The present T cell receptor beta chain was sequenced within a study of shared T cell receptors in the human thymus. Germline CDR1 reads SGDLS; CDR2 reads YYNGEE. V lost 0 bases, J lost 4 bases, and 3 bases lay in between. The CDR3 is made up of 12 amino acids. This clone was counted a single time. The protocol was immunoSEQ multiplex PCR, while the TCRdb copy is restricted to in-frame clones and leaves out a portion. The repertoire holds approximately 730,000 clones, with 80% to 90% as singletons. This sample also appeared in a second study, on human thymus T cells. That paper states: Donation came from healthy Finnish infants having corrective surgery for congenital heart defects. Corrective heart surgery yielded resections, and these provided the thymus tissue. Within thymic and blood repertoires, V and J gene usage appeared to be biased. Related studies noted strongly shared thymic repertoires across unrelated people.

The TCR was taken from a girl less than two years old with a congenital heart defect. V and J are TRBV9 and TRBJ2-3; no clear D gene. The sequenced sample was thymocytes. CDR3 loop: CASSVGADTQYF. CDR3 bases: TGTGCCAGCAGCGTAGGAGCAGATACGCAGTATTTT.